This T cell receptor beta chain was retrieved from a study of cytomegalovirus exposure and HLA in healthy donors. About the study: Unique TCR beta sequences numbering approximately 120 million came from some 200 million T cells in an earlier analysis. About 85 million unique TCRs from HLA-typed donors were held in an early release of data.

Study conclusions and caveats: Some public TCRs appeared in many individuals, while most sequences were rare. A later analysis reportedly identified an Asian-associated ancestry cluster as carrying fewer N-insertions than the approximately 710-donor mean.

About this clone itself: Its antigen is not identified.

The CDR3 extends over 16 amino acids. Unmatched junction bases numbered 6, after V lost 6 bases and J lost 1 base. Germline V gene data show CDR1 as LNHDA and CDR2 as SQIVND (reference sequence). Vbeta (60) and Jbeta (13) primers were used in the PCR. Sequencing was performed with immunoSEQ multiplex PCR; in TCRdb, only in-frame clones are kept and a portion is missing. The profile shows some 140,000 clones, approximately 80% of them singletons. The V and J genes are TRBV19 and TRBJ1-4; 9 bases agree with TRBD1. The specimen was PBMCs. The clonotype comes from a woman aged 40 to 50 in good health and CMV-seropositive. The chain's CDR3 is CASSQTGGGTNEKLFF. For the CDR3, the DNA is TGTGCCAGTAGCCAGACAGGGGGAGGAACTAATGAAAAACTGTTTTTT.